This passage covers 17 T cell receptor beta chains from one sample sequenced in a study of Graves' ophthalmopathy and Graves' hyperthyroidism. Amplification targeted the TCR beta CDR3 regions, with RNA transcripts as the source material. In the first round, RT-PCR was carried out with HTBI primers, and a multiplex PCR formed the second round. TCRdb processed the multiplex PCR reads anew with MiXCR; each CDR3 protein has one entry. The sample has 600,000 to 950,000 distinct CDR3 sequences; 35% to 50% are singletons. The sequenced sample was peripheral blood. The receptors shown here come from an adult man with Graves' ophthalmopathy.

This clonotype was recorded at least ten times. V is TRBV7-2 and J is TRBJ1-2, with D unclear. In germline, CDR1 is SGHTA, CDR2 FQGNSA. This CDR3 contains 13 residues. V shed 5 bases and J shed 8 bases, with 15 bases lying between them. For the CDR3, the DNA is TGTGCCAGCAGCCCCGTAGTATCAGCGGGCTACACCTTC. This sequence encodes CASSPVVSAGYTF. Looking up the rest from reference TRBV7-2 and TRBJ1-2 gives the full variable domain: GAGVSQSPSNKVTEKGKDVELRCDPISGHTALYWYRQSLGQGLEFLIYFQGNSAPDKSGLPSDRFSAERTGGSVSTLTIQRTQQEDSAVYLCASSPVVSAGYTFGSGTRLTVV.

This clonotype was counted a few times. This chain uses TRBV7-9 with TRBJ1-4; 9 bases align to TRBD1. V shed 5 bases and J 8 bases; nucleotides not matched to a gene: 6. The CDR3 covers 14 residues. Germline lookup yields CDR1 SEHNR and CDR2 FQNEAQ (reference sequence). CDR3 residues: CASSAGTGIEKLFF. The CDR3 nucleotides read TGTGCCAGCAGCGCCGGGACAGGGATCGAAAAACTGTTTTTT.

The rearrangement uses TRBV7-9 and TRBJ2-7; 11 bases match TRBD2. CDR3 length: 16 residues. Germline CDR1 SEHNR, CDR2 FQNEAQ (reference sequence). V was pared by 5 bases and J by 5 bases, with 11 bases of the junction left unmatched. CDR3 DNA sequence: TGTGCCAGCAGCACCGCCCGACTAGCGGGGTCCCACGAGCAGTACTTC. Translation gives CASSTARLAGSHEQYF.

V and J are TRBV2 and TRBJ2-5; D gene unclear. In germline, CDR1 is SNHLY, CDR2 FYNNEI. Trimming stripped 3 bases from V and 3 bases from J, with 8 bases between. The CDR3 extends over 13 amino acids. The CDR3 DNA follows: TGTGCCAGCAGTGAGGCAGCCGAAGAGACCCAGTACTTC. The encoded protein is CASSEAAEETQYF.

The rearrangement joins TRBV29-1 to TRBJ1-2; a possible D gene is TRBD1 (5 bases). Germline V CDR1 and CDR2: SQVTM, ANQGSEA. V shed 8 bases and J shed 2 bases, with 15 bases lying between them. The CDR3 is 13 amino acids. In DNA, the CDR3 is TGCAGCTTAGGGGACCGATTAAACTATGGCTACACCTTC. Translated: CSLGDRLNYGYTF.

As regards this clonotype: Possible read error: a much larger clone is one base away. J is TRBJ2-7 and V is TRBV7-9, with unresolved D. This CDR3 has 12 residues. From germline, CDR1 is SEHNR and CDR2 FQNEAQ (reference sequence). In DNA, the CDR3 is TGTGCCAGCAGCACCAACTCCTACGGGCAGTACTTC. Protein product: CASSTNSYGQYF. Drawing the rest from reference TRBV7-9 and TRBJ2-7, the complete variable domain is DTGVSQNPRHKITKRGQNVTFRCDPISEHNRLYWYRQTLGQGPEFLTYFQNEAQLEKSRLLSDRFSAERPKGSFSTLEIQRTEQGDSAMYLCASSTNSYGQYFGPGTRLTVT.

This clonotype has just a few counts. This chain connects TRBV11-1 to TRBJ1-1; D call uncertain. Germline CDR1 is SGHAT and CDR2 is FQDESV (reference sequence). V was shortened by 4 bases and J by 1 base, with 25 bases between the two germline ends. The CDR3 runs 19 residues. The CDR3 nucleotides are TGTGCCAGCAGCTCCCCAACGGGTGGTATAGGACTCGGGAACACTGAAGCTTTCTTT. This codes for CASSSPTGGIGLGNTEAFF.

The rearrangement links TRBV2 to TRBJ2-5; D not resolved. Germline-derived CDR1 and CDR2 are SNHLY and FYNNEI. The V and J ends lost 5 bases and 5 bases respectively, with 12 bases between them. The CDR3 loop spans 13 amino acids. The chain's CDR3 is CASSSVVDETQYF. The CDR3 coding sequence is TGTGCCAGCAGTTCAGTGGTCGACGAGACCCAGTACTTC.

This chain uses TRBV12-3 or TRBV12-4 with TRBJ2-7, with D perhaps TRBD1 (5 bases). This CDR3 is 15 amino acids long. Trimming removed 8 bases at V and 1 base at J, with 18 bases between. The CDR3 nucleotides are TGTGCCAGCGCCCAAGACAGTGGTATTTCCTACGAGCAGTACTTC. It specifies CASAQDSGISYEQYF.

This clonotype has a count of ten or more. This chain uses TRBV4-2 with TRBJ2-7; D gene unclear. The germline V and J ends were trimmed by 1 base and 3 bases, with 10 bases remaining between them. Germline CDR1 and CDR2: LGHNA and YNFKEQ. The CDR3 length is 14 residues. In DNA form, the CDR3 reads TGTGCCAGCAGCCAAGCCCCACTTAACTACGAGCAGTACTTC. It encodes CASSQAPLNYEQYF.

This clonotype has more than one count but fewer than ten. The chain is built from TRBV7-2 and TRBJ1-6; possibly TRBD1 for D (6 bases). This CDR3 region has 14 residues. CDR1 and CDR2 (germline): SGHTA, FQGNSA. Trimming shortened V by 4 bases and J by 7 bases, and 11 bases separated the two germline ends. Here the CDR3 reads CASSWGQGNSPLHF. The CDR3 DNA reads TGTGCCAGCAGCTGGGGCCAGGGGAATTCACCCCTCCACTTT.

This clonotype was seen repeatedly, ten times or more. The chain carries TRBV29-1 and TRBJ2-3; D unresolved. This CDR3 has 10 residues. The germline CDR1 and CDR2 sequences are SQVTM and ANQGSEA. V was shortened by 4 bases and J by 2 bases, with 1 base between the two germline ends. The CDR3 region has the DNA TGCAGCGTTGCCACAGATACGCAGTATTTT. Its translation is CSVATDTQYF.

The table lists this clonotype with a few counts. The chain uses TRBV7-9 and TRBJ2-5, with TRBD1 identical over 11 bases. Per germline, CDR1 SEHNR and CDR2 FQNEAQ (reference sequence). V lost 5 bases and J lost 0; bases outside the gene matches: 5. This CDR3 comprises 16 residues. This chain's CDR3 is CASSPEDRGHQETQYF. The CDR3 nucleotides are TGTGCCAGCAGCCCTGAGGACAGGGGGCACCAAGAGACCCAGTACTTC.

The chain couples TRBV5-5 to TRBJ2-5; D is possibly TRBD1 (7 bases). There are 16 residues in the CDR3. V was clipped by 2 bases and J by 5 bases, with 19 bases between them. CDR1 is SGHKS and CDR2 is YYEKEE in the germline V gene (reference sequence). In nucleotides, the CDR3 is TGTGCCAGCAGCTTCACAGCGACAGGGACTTGGGAGACCCAGTACTTC. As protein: CASSFTATGTWETQYF.

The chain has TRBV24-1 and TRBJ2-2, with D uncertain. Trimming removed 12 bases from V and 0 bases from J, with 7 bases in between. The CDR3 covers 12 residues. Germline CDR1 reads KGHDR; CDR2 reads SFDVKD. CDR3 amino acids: CAASSNTGELFF. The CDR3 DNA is TGTGCCGCTTCATCGAACACCGGGGAGCTGTTTTTT.

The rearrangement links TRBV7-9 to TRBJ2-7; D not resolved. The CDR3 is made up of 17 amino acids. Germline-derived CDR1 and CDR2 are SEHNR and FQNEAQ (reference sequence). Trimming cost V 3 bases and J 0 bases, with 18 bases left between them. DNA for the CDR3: TGTGCCAGCAGCTTTCGGTCGAAGGGTGGCCGCTCCTACGAGCAGTACTTC. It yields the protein CASSFRSKGGRSYEQYF.

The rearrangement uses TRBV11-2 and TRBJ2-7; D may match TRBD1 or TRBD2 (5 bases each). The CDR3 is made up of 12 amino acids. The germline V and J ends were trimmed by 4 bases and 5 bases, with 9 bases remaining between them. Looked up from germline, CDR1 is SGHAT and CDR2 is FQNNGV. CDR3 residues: CASSWGTDEQYF. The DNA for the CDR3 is TGTGCCAGCAGCTGGGGGACCGACGAGCAGTACTTC.